Described below is a single T cell receptor beta chain sequence and its context. This clonotype was counted ten times or more. The antigen it binds to is not known. No base qualities exist here, and no much larger clone lies one base off it. For repertoire sequencing, the TCR beta CDR3 regions were amplified from RNA transcripts. The first round of RT-PCR was done with HTBI primers and the Qiagen OneStep RT-PCR kit, and was followed by a second round of multiplex PCR, then size selection and purification. Sequencing of the libraries was carried out on an Illumina HiSeq2000 in paired-end mode with 100 bp reads. From the authors' description of their analysis: SOAPnuke was used to process the reads, removing any read that contained adapters or uncalled bases, had a mean Phred below 15, or lacked an exact match to the constant primer or identifier. High-quality paired reads were merged with COPE v1.2.5. Each unique nucleotide sequence was defined as a clonotype, and clonotypes were aligned to IMGT TRB V, D and J references with MiTCR v1.1. The analysis was limited to V-J combinations with a frequency above 0.0001, which together covered just over 98% of the repertoires. For each V-J combination, a TCR clonal expansion and chaos score was defined as F50 clonal expansion divided by the chaos observed in the TCRdist matrix. Features were reduced by Welch's t-statistics and random forest to over 10 V-J combinations, which fed a naive Bayes classifier. The similarity between thyroid and blood repertoires was quantified using the Morisita-Horn index. The raw public reads went through TCRdb reprocessing: fastp at Q25, MiXCR clone calling, in-frame beta chains kept. Each CDR3 protein appears once, grouped with its most common genes and DNA. The V and J calls were determined by TCRdb, not by the authors. Counted in this sample were approximately 460,000 distinct CDR3 sequences; approximately 14% of them appeared once. 9.8% of the sample comes from the top ten.

The entry originates in a study of Graves' ophthalmopathy and Graves' hyperthyroidism (dated 2018 in TCRdb). Regarding the complete study: Peripheral blood was collected at initial diagnosis, before any treatment. To tell Graves' ophthalmopathy apart from Graves' hyperthyroidism, and to predict which patients would progress to ophthalmopathy, the study relied on TCR beta repertoire signatures. In total, some 130 blood samples were TCR-sequenced: under 45 ophthalmopathy, roughly 77 hyperthyroidism and some 17 hyperthyroidism-to-ophthalmopathy patients. To explore V-J signatures that separate ophthalmopathy from hyperthyroidism, a discovery set of 100 patients was enrolled, consisting of about 45 with ophthalmopathy and approximately 60 with stable hyperthyroidism. An independent validation cohort comprised some 19 hyperthyroidism patients and 15 to 17 patients who later progressed from hyperthyroidism to ophthalmopathy. T-cell repertoires of thyroid tissue and blood were compared in five or six hyperthyroidism patients. Following sampling, methimazole starting at 30 mg daily was administered to hyperthyroidism patients, and high-dose intravenous methylprednisolone was administered to ophthalmopathy patients. The 90 to 100 discovery patients were randomly split 7:3 into training and test sets. What the research found in general, with its limitations: In validation, the model predicted ophthalmopathy progression with 55% to 71% sensitivity and less than 80% specificity; more than ten predicted patients were CT-confirmed with GO in a median of approximately 6.2 months. No statistical method was used to predetermine the sample size, and group allocation was not hidden from the investigators. In cross-validation, the 13-signature model distinguished ophthalmopathy from stable hyperthyroidism with more than 85% sensitivity and about 81% specificity, while in the test set the corresponding values were around 79% and 71%. Most of the expanded thyroid clonotypes with a frequency above 0.001 were also detected in blood, and it was suggested that the thyroid immune response may be reflected by blood repertoires.

V lost 0 bases and J lost 4 bases; the stretch between them is 12 bases long. Taken from cysteine to phenylalanine, the CDR3 has 15 residues. Only the CDR3 DNA stays, 45 bases, in frame from base 1. The germline V gene yields MNHEY for CDR1 and SVGAGI for CDR2. Patients with ophthalmopathy had moderately to severely active disease, with a Clinical Activity Score of 3 or more, a NOSPECS grade of 4 or more, and a disease duration of less than 3 months. Anyone with other autoimmune diseases, uncontrolled infections, pregnancy or lactation was excluded from the study. Clinical symptoms, serum thyroxine, TRAb, thyroid ultrasound and orbital computed tomography formed the basis of the diagnosis. PBMCs were isolated from 10 ml of fresh peripheral blood by Ficoll-Paque density gradient centrifugation. Trizol reagent was used to extract the total RNA, and its quality was then checked on an Agilent 2100 Bioanalyzer.

Sequencing input: blood. The chain links TRBV6-5 with TRBJ1-1, with the D gene not clear enough to name. The clonotype originates from a woman aged 25 to 39 with Graves' ophthalmopathy. Donor details come from another sample of the same person, matched by shared clones. The sequenced DNA: TGTGCCAGCAGTTACTCCACGGGAAGGGTCACTGAAGCTTTCTTT. Translated, this is CASSYSTGRVTEAFF.